Each of the 7 T cell receptor beta chains below was sequenced from the same sample in a study of cytomegalovirus exposure and HLA in healthy donors. Only in-frame clones appear in the TCRdb table, and some are missing; sequencing was by immunoSEQ multiplex PCR. The sample contains under 400,000 clones, roughly 88% of which appear only once. Source material: PBMCs. The receptors stem from a woman aged 18-29 years in good health and CMV-seronegative.

J is TRBJ2-3 and V is TRBV10-3, with 16 bases matching TRBD2. Germline-derived CDR1 and CDR2 are ENHRY and SYGVKD. This CDR3 contains 18 residues. With V trimmed by 4 bases and J by 0 bases, 4 bases remained unmatched. The chain's CDR3 is CAISALGLAGGSTDTQYF. The CDR3 region has the DNA TGTGCCATCAGTGCCCTGGGACTAGCGGGAGGGAGCACAGATACGCAGTATTTT.

This sequence joins TRBV4-1 and TRBJ2-5, with 8 positions matching TRBD1. The junction had 9 bases not matched to a gene; V was cut back by 4 bases and J by 5 bases. The germline CDR1 and CDR2 sequences are MGHRA and YSYEKL. This CDR3 has 15 amino acids. The CDR3 DNA follows: TGCGCCAGCAGCCTAGACAGGGGACAGGATGAGACCCAGTACTTC. It codes for CASSLDRGQDETQYF.

The V call is TRBV5-4, the J call TRBJ2-5; 10 bases are shared with TRBD2. Trimming removed 5 bases from V and 0 bases from J; junction bases left unmatched: 4. Germline V lookup: CDR1 SGHNT, CDR2 YYREEE (reference sequence). This CDR3 contains 15 residues. In DNA form, the CDR3 reads TGTGCCAGCAGACGAGCGGGGGGGAACCAAGAGACCCAGTACTTC. As protein: CASRRAGGNQETQYF.

In its sample, this clone was seen once. Different DNA sequences within this sample yield the same CDR3. The chain joins TRBV27 to TRBJ1-2; a possible D gene is TRBD1 (5 bases). The germline gives CDR1 MNHEY, CDR2 SMNVEV (reference sequence). V dropped 7 bases and J dropped 1 base, with 13 bases sitting between them. This CDR3 comprises 14 residues. CDR3 DNA sequence: TGTGCCAGCACCGGGGCGGGGGGTAACTATGGCTACACCTTC. It translates to CASTGAGGNYGYTF.

About this clone: This CDR3 is also generated by other DNA sequences in the sample. J is TRBJ1-2 and V is TRBV2; D is perhaps TRBD1 (6 bases). Trimming took 1 base from V and 7 from J, leaving 10 bases between them. CDR1 is SNHLY, CDR2 FYNNEI, per germline. The CDR3 has 13 residues. The CDR3 is CASSEGGRGGYTF. CDR3 bases: TGTGCCAGCAGTGAAGGGGGGCGTGGTGGCTACACCTTC.

J is TRBJ1-2 and V is TRBV27; perhaps TRBD1 as D (6 bases). Trimming removed 3 bases from V and 4 bases from J, with 15 bases in between. The CDR3 covers 15 residues. Germline-derived CDR1 and CDR2 are MNHEY and SMNVEV (reference sequence). CDR3 coding DNA: TGTGCCAGCAGTTTCTCGGACAGCCCTTCCTATGGCTACACCTTC. Its protein product is CASSFSDSPSYGYTF.

The chain links TRBV5-4 to TRBJ1-4; TRBD1 matches at 9 bases. CDR3 size: 16 residues. Germline CDR1 SGHNT, CDR2 YYREEE (reference sequence). Trimming took 4 bases from V and 7 from J; bases not matched to a gene: 11. The CDR3 DNA sequence: TGTGCCAGCAGCCAAGGAATACAGGGGGCGGTTGAAAAACTGTTTTTT. This codes for CASSQGIQGAVEKLFF.